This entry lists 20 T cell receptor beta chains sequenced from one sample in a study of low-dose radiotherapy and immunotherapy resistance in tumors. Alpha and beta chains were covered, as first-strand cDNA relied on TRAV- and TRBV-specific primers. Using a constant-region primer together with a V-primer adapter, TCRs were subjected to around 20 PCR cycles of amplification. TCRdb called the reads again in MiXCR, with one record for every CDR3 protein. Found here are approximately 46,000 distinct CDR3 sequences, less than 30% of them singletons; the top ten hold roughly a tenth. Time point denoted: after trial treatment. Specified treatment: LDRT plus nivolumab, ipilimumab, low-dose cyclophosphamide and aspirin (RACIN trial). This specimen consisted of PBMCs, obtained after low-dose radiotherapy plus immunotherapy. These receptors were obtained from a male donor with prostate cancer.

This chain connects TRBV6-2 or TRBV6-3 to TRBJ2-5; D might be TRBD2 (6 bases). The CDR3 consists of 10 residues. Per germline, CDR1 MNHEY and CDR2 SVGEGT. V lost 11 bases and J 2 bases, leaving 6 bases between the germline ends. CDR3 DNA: TGTGCCGCGGGGCAAGAGACCCAGTACTTC. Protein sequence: CAAGQETQYF.

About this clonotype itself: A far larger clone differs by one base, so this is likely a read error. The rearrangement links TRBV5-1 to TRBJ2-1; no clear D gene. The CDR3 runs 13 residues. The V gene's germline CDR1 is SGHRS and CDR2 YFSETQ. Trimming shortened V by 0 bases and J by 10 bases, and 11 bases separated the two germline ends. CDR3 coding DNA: TGCGCCAGCAGCTTGGATAGGACCTACGAGCAGTTCTTC. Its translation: CASSLDRTYEQFF.

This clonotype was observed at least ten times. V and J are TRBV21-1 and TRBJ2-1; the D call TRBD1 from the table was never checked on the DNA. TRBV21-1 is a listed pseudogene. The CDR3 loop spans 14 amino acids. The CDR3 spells CASTGQGLDNEQFF. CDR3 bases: TGTGCCAGCACCGGACAGGGGCTTGACAATGAGCAGTTCTTC.

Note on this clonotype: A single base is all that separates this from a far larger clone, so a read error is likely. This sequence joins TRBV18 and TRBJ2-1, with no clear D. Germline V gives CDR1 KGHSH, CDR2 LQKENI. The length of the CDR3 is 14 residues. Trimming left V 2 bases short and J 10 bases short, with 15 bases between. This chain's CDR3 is CASSPGSPPFEQFF. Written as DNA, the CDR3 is TGTGCCAGCTCACCAGGAAGCCCGCCTTTCGAGCAGTTCTTC.

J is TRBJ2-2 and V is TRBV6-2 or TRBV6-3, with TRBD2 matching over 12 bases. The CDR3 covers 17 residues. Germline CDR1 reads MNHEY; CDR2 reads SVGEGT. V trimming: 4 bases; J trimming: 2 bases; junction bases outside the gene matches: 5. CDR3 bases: TGTGCCAGCAGTTTGACTAGCGGGGGAGCAAACACCGGGGAGCTGTTTTTT. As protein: CASSLTSGGANTGELFF.

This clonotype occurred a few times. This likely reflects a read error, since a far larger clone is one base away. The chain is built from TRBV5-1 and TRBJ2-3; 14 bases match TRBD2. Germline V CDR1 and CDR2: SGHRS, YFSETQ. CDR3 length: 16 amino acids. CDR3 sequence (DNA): TGTGCCAGCAGCCCGACTAGCGGGGGGGGCACAGATACGCAGTATTTT. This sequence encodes CASSPTSGGGTDTQYF.

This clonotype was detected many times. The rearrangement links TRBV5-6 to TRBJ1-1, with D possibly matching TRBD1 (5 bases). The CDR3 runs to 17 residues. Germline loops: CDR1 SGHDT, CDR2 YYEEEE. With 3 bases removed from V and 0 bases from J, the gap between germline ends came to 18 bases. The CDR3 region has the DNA TGTGCCAGCAGCTCGGGGGGTGGAGGGAGGGTGAACACTGAAGCTTTCTTT. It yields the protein CASSSGGGGRVNTEAFF. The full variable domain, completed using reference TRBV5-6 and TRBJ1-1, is DAGVTQSPTHLIKTRGQQVTLRCSPKSGHDTVSWYQQALGQGPQFIFQYYEEEERQRGNFPDRFSGHQFPNYSSELNVNALLLGDSALYLCASSSGGGGRVNTEAFFGQGTRLTVV.

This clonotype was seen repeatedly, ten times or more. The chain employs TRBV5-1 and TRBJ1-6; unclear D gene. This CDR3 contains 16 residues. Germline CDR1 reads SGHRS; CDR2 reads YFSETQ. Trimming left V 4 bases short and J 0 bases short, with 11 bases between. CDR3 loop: CASSPGFASYNSPLHF. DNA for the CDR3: TGCGCCAGCAGCCCCGGATTCGCCTCCTATAATTCACCCCTCCACTTT.

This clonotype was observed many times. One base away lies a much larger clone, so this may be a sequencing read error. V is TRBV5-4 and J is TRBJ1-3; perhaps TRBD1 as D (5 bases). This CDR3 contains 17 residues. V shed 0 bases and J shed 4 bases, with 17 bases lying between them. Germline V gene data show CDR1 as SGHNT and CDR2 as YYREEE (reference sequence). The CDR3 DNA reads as TGTGCCAGCAGCTTGGTATCAAGCAGGGTGCTCGGAAACACCATATATTTT. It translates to CASSLVSSRVLGNTIYF.

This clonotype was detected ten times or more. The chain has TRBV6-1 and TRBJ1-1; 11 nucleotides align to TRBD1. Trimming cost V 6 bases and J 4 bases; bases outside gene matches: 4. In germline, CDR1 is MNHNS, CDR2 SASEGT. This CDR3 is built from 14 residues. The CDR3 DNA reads TGTGCCAGCAGCGGACAGGGGGCGAGCACTGAAGCTTTCTTT. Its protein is CASSGQGASTEAFF.

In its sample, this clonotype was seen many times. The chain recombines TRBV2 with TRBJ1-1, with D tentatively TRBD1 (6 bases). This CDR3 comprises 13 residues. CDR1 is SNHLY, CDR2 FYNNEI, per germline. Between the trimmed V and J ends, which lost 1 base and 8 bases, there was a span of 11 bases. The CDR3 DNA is TGTGCCAGCAGTGAAGTGCGGCAGGGGGAAGCTTTCTTT. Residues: CASSEVRQGEAFF.

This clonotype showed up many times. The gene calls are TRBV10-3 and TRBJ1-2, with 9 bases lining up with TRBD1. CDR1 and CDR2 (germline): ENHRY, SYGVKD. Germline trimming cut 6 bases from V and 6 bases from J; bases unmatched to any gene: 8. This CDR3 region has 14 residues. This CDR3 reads CAISQGDRDNGYTF. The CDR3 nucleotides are TGTGCCATCAGCCAGGGGGACAGGGATAATGGCTACACCTTC.

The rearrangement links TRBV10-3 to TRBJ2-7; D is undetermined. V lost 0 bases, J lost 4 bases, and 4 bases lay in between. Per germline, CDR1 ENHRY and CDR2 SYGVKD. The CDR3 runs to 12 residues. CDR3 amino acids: CAISESGYEQYF. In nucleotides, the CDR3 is TGTGCCATCAGTGAGTCGGGGTACGAGCAGTACTTC.

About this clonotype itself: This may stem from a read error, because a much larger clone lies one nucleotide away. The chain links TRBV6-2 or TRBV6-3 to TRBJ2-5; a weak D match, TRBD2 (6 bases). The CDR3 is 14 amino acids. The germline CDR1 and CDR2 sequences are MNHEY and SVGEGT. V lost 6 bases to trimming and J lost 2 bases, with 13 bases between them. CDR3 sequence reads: CASRPGGWQETQYF. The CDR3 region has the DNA TGTGCCAGCAGACCCGGGGGATGGCAAGAGACCCAGTACTTC.

CDR3 coding DNA: TGCGCCAGCAGTCCGGGGCCGAACACCGGGGAGCTGTTTTTT. Its protein is CASSPGPNTGELFF. The V and J genes are TRBV5-1 and TRBJ2-2; D possibly uses TRBD1 or TRBD2 (5 bases each). V was clipped by 5 bases and J by 0 bases, with 8 bases between them. There are 14 residues in the CDR3. Germline V lookup: CDR1 SGHRS, CDR2 YFSETQ.

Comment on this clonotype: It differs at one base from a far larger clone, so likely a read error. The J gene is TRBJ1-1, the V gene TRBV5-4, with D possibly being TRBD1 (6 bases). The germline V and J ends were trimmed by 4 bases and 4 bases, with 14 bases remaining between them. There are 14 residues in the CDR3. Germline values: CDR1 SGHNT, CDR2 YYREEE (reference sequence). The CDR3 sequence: CASSRARDTTEAFF. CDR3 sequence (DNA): TGTGCCAGCAGCAGAGCCCGGGACACCACTGAAGCTTTCTTT.

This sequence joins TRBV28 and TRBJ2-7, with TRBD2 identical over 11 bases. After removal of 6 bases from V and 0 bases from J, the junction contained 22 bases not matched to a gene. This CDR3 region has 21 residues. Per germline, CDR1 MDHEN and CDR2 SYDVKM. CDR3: CASSRLAGPTMSSSSSYEQYF. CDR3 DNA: TGTGCCAGCAGCCGACTAGCGGGACCTACAATGAGCAGTTCTTCCTCCTACGAGCAGTACTTC.

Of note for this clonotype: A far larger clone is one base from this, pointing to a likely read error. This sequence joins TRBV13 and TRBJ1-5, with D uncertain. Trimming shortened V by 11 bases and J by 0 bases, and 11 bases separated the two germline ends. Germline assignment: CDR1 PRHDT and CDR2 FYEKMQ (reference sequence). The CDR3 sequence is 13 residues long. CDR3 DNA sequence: TGTGCCGGCAATGAGAATAGCAATCAGCCCCAGCATTTT. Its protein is CAGNENSNQPQHF. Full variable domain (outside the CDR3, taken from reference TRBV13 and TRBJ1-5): AAGVIQSPRHLIKEKRETATLKCYPIPRHDTVYWYQQGPGQDPQFLISFYEKMQSDKGSIPDRFSAQQFSDYHSELNMSSLELGDSALYFCAGNENSNQPQHFGDGTRLSIL.

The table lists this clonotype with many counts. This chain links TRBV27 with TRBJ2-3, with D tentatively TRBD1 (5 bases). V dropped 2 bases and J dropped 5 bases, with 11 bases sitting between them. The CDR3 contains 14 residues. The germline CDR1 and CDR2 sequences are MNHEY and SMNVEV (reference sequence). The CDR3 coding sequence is TGTGCCAGCAGTTTAGGAGTCAGGGAAGATACGCAGTATTTT. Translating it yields CASSLGVREDTQYF.

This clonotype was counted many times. In DNA, the CDR3 is TGTGCCAGCAGTGGGACGGAACTTGTGAACACCGGGGAGCTGTTTTTT. Protein sequence: CASSGTELVNTGELFF. The chain couples TRBV6-1 to TRBJ2-2, with D unclear. The V and J ends lost 4 bases and 1 base respectively, with 13 bases between them. Germline V gene data show CDR1 as MNHNS and CDR2 as SASEGT. The CDR3 has 16 residues.